These T cell receptor beta chains were read from a single sample in a study of T-cell reconstitution after alpha-beta-depleted transplantation in children. TCRdb reanalysed the PCR reads using MiXCR and keeps one entry per CDR3 protein. The sample holds about 980,000 distinct CDR3 sequences, about 31% seen once. The material was PBMCs, mostly from graft donor cells, obtained 360 days after TCRalphabeta/CD19-depleted stem cell transplant. These receptors originate from a boy younger than two who had a stem cell transplant for SCID, so the T cells may come from the graft donor. CDR3s include the opening cysteine and the closing phenylalanine or tryptophan. The order of the fields is CDR3 protein, V gene, J gene.

CDR3 protein: CASSLSGGPKNIQYF
V gene: TRBV12-3/TRBV12-4
J gene: TRBJ2-4

CDR3 protein: CASSNRGGTNEKLFF
V gene: TRBV18
J gene: TRBJ1-4

CDR3 protein: CSAPSGYTDTQYF
V gene: TRBV29-1
J gene: TRBJ2-3

CDR3 protein: CSVVSHEGLALPYEQYF
V gene: TRBV29-1
J gene: TRBJ2-7

CDR3 protein: CASSLVWTQYF
V gene: TRBV7-2
J gene: TRBJ2-5

CDR3 protein: CSARDPRHRGEQYF
V gene: TRBV20-1
J gene: TRBJ2-7

CDR3 protein: CASTRGGAGTEAFF
V gene: TRBV4-2
J gene: TRBJ1-1

CDR3 protein: CATSRAGGGEKLFF
V gene: TRBV15
J gene: TRBJ1-4

CDR3 protein: CASSPTGTPRGNEQFF
V gene: TRBV9
J gene: TRBJ2-1

CDR3 protein: CASSYLGLEAGQETQYF
V gene: TRBV6-5
J gene: TRBJ2-5

CDR3 protein: CSASALGQTYEQYF
V gene: TRBV20-1
J gene: TRBJ2-7

CDR3 protein: CASSQTEAATGPQHF
V gene: TRBV19
J gene: TRBJ1-5

CDR3 protein: CASSWGYLYNEQFF
V gene: TRBV5-6
J gene: TRBJ2-1

CDR3 protein: CASSEAVFGEGETQYF
V gene: TRBV2
J gene: TRBJ2-5

CDR3 protein: CASSLNPVLNTEAFF
V gene: TRBV12-3/TRBV12-4
J gene: TRBJ1-1

CDR3 protein: CASSQHNLSLVNNEYF
V gene: TRBV23-1
J gene: TRBJ2-3

CDR3 protein: CSARVLGQGNSPLHF
V gene: TRBV20-1
J gene: TRBJ1-6

CDR3 protein: CSVSRIKSFGFF
V gene: TRBV29-1
J gene: TRBJ2-1

CDR3 protein: CASSYARTGFRDEQYF
V gene: TRBV6-2/TRBV6-3
J gene: TRBJ2-7

CDR3 protein: CASSPRDRGRLDTEAFF
V gene: TRBV28
J gene: TRBJ1-1

CDR3 protein: CASSLRGAIGNTIYF
V gene: TRBV7-6
J gene: TRBJ1-3

CDR3 protein: CASISTGDTGELFF
V gene: TRBV21-1
J gene: TRBJ2-2

CDR3 protein: CASSLVVLAGVQYF
V gene: TRBV7-8
J gene: TRBJ2-5

CDR3 protein: CSVERKRDEQFF
V gene: TRBV29-1
J gene: TRBJ2-1

CDR3 protein: CASSLGQGGGTEAFF
V gene: TRBV5-1
J gene: TRBJ1-1

CDR3 protein: CAISEGSGEHTGELFF
V gene: TRBV10-3
J gene: TRBJ2-2

CDR3 protein: CASSRGDRASPYEQYF
V gene: TRBV4-3
J gene: TRBJ2-7

CDR3 protein: CASSLIPAGETQYF
V gene: TRBV28
J gene: TRBJ2-5

CDR3 protein: CASSSGILDTQYF
V gene: TRBV28
J gene: TRBJ2-3

CDR3 protein: CASTAPTGRNTGELFF
V gene: TRBV9
J gene: TRBJ2-2

CDR3 protein: CAGRGNEKLFF
V gene: TRBV30
J gene: TRBJ1-4

CDR3 protein: CASSGLGAPTDTQYF
V gene: TRBV2
J gene: TRBJ2-3

CDR3 protein: CASSFSGQTYNEQFF
V gene: TRBV27
J gene: TRBJ2-1

CDR3 protein: CASTSLHSNYGYTF
V gene: TRBV10-2
J gene: TRBJ1-2

CDR3 protein: CASSLTGGYETQYF
V gene: TRBV5-1
J gene: TRBJ2-5